These T cell receptor beta chains were read from a single sample in a study of blood T cell repertoires in COVID-19. This table comes from immunoSEQ multiplex PCR, and its TCRdb copy is limited to in-frame clones, with some not included. The table records 150,000 to 200,000 clones, 75% to 95% of them present only once. Sequenced material: peripheral blood. The receptors here all came from a man aged 45-65 years with acute or convalescent COVID-19. Both conserved end residues are part of each CDR3. The order of the fields is J gene, clone size, V gene, D gene, CDR3 protein, CDR3 DNA. The D gene is left open where the match is weak. Some rows have no size entry. The others give once, few or many, or a class for an expanded clone.

>TRBJ2-5|-|TRBV4-1|-
CASSLRRLETQYF
TGCGCCAGCAGCCTCAGGAGGTTGGAGACCCAGTACTTC
>TRBJ1-6|-|TRBV20-1|-
CSASRNSPSPLHF
TGCAGTGCTAGTCGTAACAGCCCTTCACCCCTCCACTTT
>TRBJ2-4|-|TRBV27|-
CASSSITGAKNIQYF
TGTGCCAGCAGTTCGATAACAGGAGCCAAAAACATTCAGTACTTC
>TRBJ1-5|-|TRBV3-1/TRBV3-2|TRBD1
CASSPSQDRGNQPQHF
TGTGCCAGCAGCCCGTCCCAGGACAGGGGGAATCAGCCCCAGCATTTT
>TRBJ1-6|once|TRBV5-6|-
CASARTDYNSPLHF
TGTGCGTCGGCCCGGACAGACTATAATTCACCCCTCCACTTT
>TRBJ1-2|-|TRBV11-2|TRBD1
CAIPKGSPGQGWYGYTF
TGTGCCATCCCGAAGGGTAGCCCGGGACAGGGTTGGTATGGCTACACCTTC
>TRBJ2-2|once|TRBV29-1|TRBD1
CSVYRGGGELFF
TGCAGCGTTTACAGGGGCGGAGGGGAGCTGTTTTTT
>TRBJ2-4|-|TRBV27|TRBD1
CASARGPVAKNIQYF
TGTGCCAGCGCCAGGGGGCCCGTAGCCAAAAACATTCAGTACTTC
>TRBJ2-7|-|TRBV28|-
CASQEVHYYEQYF
TGTGCCAGCCAAGAAGTACACTACTACGAGCAGTACTTC
>TRBJ2-3|-|TRBV9|TRBD2
CASSVIAGAWTDTQYF
TGTGCCAGCAGCGTCATAGCGGGAGCTTGGACAGATACGCAGTATTTT
>TRBJ2-2|few|TRBV4-3|-
CASSQAGAQIGELFF
TGCGCCAGCAGCCAGGCGGGGGCGCAAATCGGGGAGCTGTTTTTT
>TRBJ1-1|once|TRBV10-3|-
CAIRAAGDTEAFF
TGTGCCATCAGGGCAGCGGGAGACACTGAAGCTTTCTTT
>TRBJ1-1|-|TRBV2|-
CASSPDINTEAFF
TGTGCCAGCAGTCCCGACATAAACACTGAAGCTTTCTTT
>TRBJ1-2|few|TRBV29-1|-
CSVFNNYGYTF
TGCAGCGTATTTAATAACTATGGCTACACCTTC
>TRBJ2-3|-|TRBV10-3|TRBD1
CAIMGQGLDTQYF
TGTGCCATCATGGGACAGGGGTTAGATACGCAGTATTTT
>TRBJ2-5|-|TRBV5-6|-
CASSLVLQETQYF
TGTGCCAGCAGCTTGGTTCTCCAAGAGACCCAGTACTTC
>TRBJ2-3|-|TRBV30|TRBD2
CAWTGGTTDTQYF
TGTGCCTGGACTGGCGGGACTACTGATACGCAGTATTTT
>TRBJ2-3|-|TRBV7-8|TRBD1
CASSLDRGSDTQYF
TGTGCCAGCAGCTTGGACAGGGGTTCTGATACGCAGTATTTT
>TRBJ2-2|-|TRBV7-2|TRBD2
CASSLKTGGTGELFF
TGTGCCAGCAGCTTAAAAACGGGAGGGACCGGGGAGCTGTTTTTT
>TRBJ2-3|once|TRBV6-2/TRBV6-3|-
CASSYPTWGTDTQYF
TGTGCCAGCAGTTACCCGACTTGGGGCACAGATACGCAGTATTTT
>TRBJ2-1|-|TRBV7-2|TRBD2
CASSARTSGYNEQFF
TGTGCCAGCAGCGCTCGGACTAGCGGCTACAATGAGCAGTTCTTC
>TRBJ1-1|-|TRBV19|-
CASRDGGNTEAFF
TGTGCCAGTAGAGACGGGGGGAACACTGAAGCTTTCTTT
>TRBJ2-5|-|TRBV11-2|TRBD2
CASSFGLERGTQYF
TGTGCCAGCAGCTTTGGACTAGAAAGAGGGACCCAGTACTTC
>TRBJ2-1|-|TRBV5-5|-
CASSLYREAVEQFF
TGTGCCAGCAGCTTGTATAGGGAGGCGGTTGAGCAGTTCTTC
>TRBJ2-7|-|TRBV14|-
CASSQNGDIFYEQYF
TGTGCCAGCAGCCAAAACGGGGACATCTTCTACGAGCAGTACTTC
>TRBJ1-5|-|TRBV19|-
CASSITVGRVHQPQHF
TGTGCCAGTAGTATTACGGTCGGCAGGGTCCACCAGCCCCAGCATTTT
>TRBJ2-7|-|TRBV27|-
CASSAGPPYEQYF
TGTGCCAGCAGTGCGGGACCGCCTTACGAGCAGTACTTC
>TRBJ1-2|-|TRBV5-1|-
CASSLYGNYGGSNYGYTF
TGCGCCAGCAGCTTGTACGGCAACTACGGGGGTTCTAACTATGGCTACACCTTC
>TRBJ2-6|-|TRBV7-2|-
CASSPQGTPGANVLTF
TGTGCCAGCAGCCCACAGGGTACCCCTGGGGCCAACGTCCTGACTTTC
>TRBJ2-7|-|TRBV18|TRBD2
CASSPGLVSYEQYF
TGTGCCAGCTCACCGGGACTAGTTTCCTACGAGCAGTACTTC
>TRBJ1-5|-|TRBV5-4|-
CASSTDQGQPQHF
TGTGCCAGCAGCACAGACCAGGGCCAGCCCCAGCATTTT
>TRBJ1-6|-|TRBV13|-
CASSLGRQVLNSPLHF
TGTGCCAGCAGCTTAGGTCGACAGGTACTCAATTCACCCCTCCACTTT
>TRBJ2-1|-|TRBV2|-
CASLRDTPGEQFF
TGTGCCAGCCTCCGGGACACTCCTGGGGAGCAGTTCTTC
>TRBJ1-1|-|TRBV10-3|-
CAISEQGQGMNTEAFF
TGTGCCATCAGTGAGCAGGGGCAGGGGATGAACACTGAAGCTTTCTTT
>TRBJ2-5|-|TRBV18|TRBD1
CASSPDRGREETQYF
TGTGCCAGCTCACCGGACAGGGGGCGGGAGGAGACCCAGTACTTC
>TRBJ2-3|-|TRBV28|-
CASTNNGEDTQYF
TGTGCCAGCACCAACAACGGGGAAGATACGCAGTATTTT
>TRBJ1-1|-|TRBV5-5|-
CASTGTAEMNTEAFF
TGTGCCAGCACCGGAACAGCCGAAATGAACACTGAAGCTTTCTTT
>TRBJ1-5|-|TRBV9|-
CASSATGSINQPQHF
TGTGCCAGCAGCGCCACAGGGAGCATTAATCAGCCCCAGCATTTT
>TRBJ1-3|-|TRBV9|-
CASTGNPGWMSGNTIYF
TGTGCCAGCACCGGAAATCCCGGGTGGATGTCTGGAAACACCATATATTTT
>TRBJ1-6|once|TRBV2|TRBD1
CASSSGTGFSPLHF
TGTGCCAGCAGTTCCGGGACAGGGTTTTCACCCCTCCACTTT
>TRBJ2-3|-|TRBV27|TRBD1
CASSLSDRNTDTQYF
TGTGCCAGCAGTTTATCGGACAGGAACACAGATACGCAGTATTTT
>TRBJ2-7|-|TRBV19|TRBD1
CASSTPGGAQPYEQYF
TGTGCCAGTAGTACACCAGGGGGCGCCCAGCCCTACGAGCAGTACTTC